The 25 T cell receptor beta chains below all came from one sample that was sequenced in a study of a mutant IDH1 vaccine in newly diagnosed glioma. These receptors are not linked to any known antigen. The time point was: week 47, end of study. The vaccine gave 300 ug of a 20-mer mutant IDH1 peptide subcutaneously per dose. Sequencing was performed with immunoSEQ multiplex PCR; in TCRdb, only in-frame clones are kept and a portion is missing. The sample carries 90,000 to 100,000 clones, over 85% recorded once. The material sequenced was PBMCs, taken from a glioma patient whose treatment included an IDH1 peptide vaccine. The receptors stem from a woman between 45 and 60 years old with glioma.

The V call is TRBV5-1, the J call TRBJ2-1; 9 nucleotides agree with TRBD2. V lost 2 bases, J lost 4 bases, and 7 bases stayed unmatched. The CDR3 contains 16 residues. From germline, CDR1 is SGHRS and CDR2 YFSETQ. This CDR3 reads CASSFRAGGPYNEQFF. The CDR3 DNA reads TGCGCCAGCAGCTTTAGGGCGGGAGGGCCATACAATGAGCAGTTCTTC.

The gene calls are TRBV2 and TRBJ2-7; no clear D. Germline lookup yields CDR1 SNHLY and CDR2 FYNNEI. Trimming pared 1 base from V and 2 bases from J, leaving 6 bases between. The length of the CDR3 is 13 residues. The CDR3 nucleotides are TGTGCCAGCAGTGAAGACTTGGCCTACGAGCAGTACTTC. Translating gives CASSEDLAYEQYF.

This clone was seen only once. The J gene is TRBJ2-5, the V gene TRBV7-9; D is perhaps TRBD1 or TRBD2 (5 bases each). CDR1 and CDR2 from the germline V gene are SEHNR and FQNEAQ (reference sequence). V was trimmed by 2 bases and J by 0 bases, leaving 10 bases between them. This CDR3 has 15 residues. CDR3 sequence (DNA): TGTGCCAGCAGCTTACGGGGCGACTACCAAGAGACCCAGTACTTC. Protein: CASSLRGDYQETQYF.

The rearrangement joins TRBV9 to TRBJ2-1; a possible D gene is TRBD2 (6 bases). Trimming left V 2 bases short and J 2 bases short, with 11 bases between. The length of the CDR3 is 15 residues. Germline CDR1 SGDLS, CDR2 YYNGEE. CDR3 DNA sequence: TGTGCCAGCAGCGTGCGACTAGTGGCCTACAATGAGCAGTTCTTC. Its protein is CASSVRLVAYNEQFF.

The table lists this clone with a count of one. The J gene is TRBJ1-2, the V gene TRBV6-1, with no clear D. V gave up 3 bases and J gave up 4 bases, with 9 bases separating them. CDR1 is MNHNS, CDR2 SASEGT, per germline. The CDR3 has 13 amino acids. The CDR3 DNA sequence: TGTGCCAGCAGTGAGGTGGAGTCCTATGGCTACACCTTC. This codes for CASSEVESYGYTF.

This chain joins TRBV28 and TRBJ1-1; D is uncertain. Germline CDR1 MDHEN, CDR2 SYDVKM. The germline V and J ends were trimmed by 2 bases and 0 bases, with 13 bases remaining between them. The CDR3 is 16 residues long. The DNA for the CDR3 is TGTGCCAGCAGTTTACCCCCCCGGAATTTGAACACTGAAGCTTTCTTT. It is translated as CASSLPPRNLNTEAFF.

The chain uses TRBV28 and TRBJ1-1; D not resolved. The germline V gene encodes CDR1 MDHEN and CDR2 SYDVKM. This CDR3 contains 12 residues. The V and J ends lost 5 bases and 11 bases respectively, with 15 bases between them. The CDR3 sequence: CASSPLTEMAFF. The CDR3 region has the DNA TGTGCCAGCAGTCCCCTGACCGAGATGGCTTTCTTT.

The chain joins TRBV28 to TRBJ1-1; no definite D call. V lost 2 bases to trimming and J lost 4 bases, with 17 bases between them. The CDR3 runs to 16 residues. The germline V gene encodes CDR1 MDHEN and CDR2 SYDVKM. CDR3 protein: CASSLPPGIIGTEAFF. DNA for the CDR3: TGTGCCAGCAGTTTACCCCCGGGGATTATCGGCACTGAAGCTTTCTTT.

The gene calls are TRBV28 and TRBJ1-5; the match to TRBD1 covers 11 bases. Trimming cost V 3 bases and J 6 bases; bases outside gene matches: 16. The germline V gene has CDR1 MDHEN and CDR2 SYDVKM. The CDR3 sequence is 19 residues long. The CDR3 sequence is CASSLRGTGGGYGSQPQHF. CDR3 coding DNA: TGTGCCAGCAGTTTGCGCGGGACAGGGGGAGGATATGGGTCTCAGCCCCAGCATTTT.

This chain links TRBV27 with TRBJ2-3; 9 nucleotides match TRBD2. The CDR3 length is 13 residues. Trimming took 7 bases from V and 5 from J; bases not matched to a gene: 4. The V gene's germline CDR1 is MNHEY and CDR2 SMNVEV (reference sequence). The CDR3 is CASMAGGLDTQYF. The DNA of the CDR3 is TGTGCCAGCATGGCGGGAGGGTTAGATACGCAGTATTTT.

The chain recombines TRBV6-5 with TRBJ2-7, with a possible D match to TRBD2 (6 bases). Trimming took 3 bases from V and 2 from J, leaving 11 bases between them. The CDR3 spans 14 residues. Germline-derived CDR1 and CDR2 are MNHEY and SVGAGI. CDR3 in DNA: TGTGCCAGCAGTTATTCGGGGGTTACCTACGAGCAGTACTTC. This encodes CASSYSGVTYEQYF.

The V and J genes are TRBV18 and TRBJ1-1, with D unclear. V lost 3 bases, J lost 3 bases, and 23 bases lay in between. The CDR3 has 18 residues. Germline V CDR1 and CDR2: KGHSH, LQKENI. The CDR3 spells CASSPAERNPFGDTEAFF. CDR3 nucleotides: TGTGCCAGCTCACCGGCCGAGAGAAATCCCTTCGGGGACACTGAAGCTTTCTTT. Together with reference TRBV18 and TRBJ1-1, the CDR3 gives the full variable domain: NAGVMQNPRHLVRRRGQEARLRCSPMKGHSHVYWYRQLPEEGLKFMVYLQKENIIDESGMPKERFSAEFPKEGPSILRIQQVVRGDSAAYFCASSPAERNPFGDTEAFFGQGTRLTVV.

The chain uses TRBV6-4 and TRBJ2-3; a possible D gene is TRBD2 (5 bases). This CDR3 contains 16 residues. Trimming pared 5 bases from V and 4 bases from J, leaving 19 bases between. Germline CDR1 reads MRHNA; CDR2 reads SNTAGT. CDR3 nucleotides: TGTGCCAGCAGTCCTTCCGGTAGCGAGTGGGCAGATACGCAGTATTTT. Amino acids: CASSPSGSEWADTQYF.

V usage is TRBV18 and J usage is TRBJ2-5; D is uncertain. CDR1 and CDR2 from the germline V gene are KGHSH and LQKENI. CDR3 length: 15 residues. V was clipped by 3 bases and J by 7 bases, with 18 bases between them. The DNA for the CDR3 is TGTGCCAGCTCACCCACTGACGCTCTAGGAGTGACCCAGTACTTC. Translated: CASSPTDALGVTQYF.

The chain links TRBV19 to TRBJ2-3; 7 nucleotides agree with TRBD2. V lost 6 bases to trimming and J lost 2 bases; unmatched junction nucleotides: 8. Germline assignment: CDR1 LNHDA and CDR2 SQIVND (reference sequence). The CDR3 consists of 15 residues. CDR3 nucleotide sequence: TGTGCCAGTAGAGGGCTAGCGGAGACCACAGATACGCAGTATTTT. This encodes CASRGLAETTDTQYF.

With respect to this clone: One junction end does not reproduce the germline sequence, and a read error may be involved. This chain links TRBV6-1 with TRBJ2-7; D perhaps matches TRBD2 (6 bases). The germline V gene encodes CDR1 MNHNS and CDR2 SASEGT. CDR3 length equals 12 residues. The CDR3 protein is CASWEVSHEQYF. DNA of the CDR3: TGTGCCAGCTGGGAGGTCTCCCACGAGCAGTACTTC.

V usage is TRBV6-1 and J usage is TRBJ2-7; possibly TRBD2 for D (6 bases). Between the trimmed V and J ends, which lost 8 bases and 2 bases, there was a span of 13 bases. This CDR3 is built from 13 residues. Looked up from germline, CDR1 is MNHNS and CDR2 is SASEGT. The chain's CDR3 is CASGAGLPYEQYF. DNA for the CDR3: TGTGCCAGCGGGGCGGGACTTCCCTACGAGCAGTACTTC.

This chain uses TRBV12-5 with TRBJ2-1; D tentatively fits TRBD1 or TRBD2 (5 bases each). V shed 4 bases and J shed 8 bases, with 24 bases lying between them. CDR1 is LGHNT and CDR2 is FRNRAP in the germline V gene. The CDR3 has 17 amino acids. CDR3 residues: CASGSPIRDHSGDEQFF. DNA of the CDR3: TGTGCTAGTGGTTCGCCCATTAGGGACCACTCCGGGGATGAGCAGTTCTTC.

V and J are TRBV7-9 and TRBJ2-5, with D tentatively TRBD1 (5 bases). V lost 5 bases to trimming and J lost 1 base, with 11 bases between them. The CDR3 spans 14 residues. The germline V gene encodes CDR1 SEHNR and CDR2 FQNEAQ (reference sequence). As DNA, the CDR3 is TGTGCCAGCAGCGTTGGGCAGGGCCAAGAGACCCAGTACTTC. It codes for CASSVGQGQETQYF.

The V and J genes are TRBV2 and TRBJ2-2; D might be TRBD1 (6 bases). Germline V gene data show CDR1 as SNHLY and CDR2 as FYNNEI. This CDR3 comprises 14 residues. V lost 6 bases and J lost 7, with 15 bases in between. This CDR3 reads CASRTGGAVGELFF. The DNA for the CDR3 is TGTGCCAGCAGGACAGGAGGAGCCGTCGGGGAGCTGTTTTTT.

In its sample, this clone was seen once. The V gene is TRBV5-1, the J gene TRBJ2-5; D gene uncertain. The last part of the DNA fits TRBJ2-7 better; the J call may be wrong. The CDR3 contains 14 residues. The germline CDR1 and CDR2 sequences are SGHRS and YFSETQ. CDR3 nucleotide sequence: TGCGCCAGCAGCTCGGGCGGAAGCTCCTACGAGCAGTACTTC. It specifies CASSSGGSSYEQYF.

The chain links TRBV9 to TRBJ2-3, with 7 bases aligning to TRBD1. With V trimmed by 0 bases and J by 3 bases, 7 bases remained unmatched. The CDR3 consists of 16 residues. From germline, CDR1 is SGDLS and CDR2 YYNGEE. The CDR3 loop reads CASSVDNRGVTDTQYF. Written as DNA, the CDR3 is TGTGCCAGCAGCGTAGACAACAGGGGAGTGACAGATACGCAGTATTTT.

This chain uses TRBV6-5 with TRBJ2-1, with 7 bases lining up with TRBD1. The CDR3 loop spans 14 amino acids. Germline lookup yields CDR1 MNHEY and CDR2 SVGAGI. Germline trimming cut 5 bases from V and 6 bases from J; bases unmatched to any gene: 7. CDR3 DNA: TGTGCCAGCAGTCCCGAGGGGACAGCCAATGAGCAGTTCTTC. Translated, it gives CASSPEGTANEQFF.

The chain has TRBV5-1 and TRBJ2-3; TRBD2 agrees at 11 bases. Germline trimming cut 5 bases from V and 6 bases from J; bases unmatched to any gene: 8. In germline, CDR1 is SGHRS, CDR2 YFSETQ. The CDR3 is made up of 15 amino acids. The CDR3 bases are TGCGCCAGCAGGTCCACTAGCGGGAGTGGGGATACGCAGTATTTT. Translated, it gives CASRSTSGSGDTQYF.

CDR3 in DNA: TGTGCCACCAGCAGAGATCACAGGGACGGGGAGCAGTACTTC. Protein sequence: CATSRDHRDGEQYF. This chain uses TRBV15 with TRBJ2-5; perhaps TRBD1 as D (6 bases). The germline V gene encodes CDR1 LNHNV and CDR2 YYDKDF (reference sequence). Trimming cost V 0 bases and J 11 bases, with 16 bases left between them. The CDR3 extends over 14 amino acids.